The rows below give T cell receptor beta chains drawn from one sample of a study of T cell responses to AZD1222 COVID-19 vaccine. Only in-frame clones appear in the TCRdb table, and some are missing; sequencing was by immunoSEQ multiplex PCR. The sample lists 68,000 or so clones, about 80% occurring once. The input for sequencing was peripheral blood, taken on day 0 of AZD1222 vaccination. The receptors stem from an adult in good health. Each CDR3 is given without its conserved first and last residue.

V gene	J gene	CDR3 protein
TRBV11-2	TRBJ1-6	ASSFHRYASSYNSPLH
TRBV11-3	TRBJ2-5	ASSPSGGAWETQY
TRBV6-5	TRBJ1-2	ASSYSTGNGYT
TRBV7-2	TRBJ2-7	ASSPRGAGPYEQY
TRBV4-1	TRBJ1-2	ASNQDSTNYGYT
TRBV6-5	TRBJ1-6	ASSLGQGNSPLH
TRBV28	TRBJ1-1	ASSRVNTEAF
TRBV2	TRBJ2-1	ASTPPGGGLDEQF
TRBV5-1	TRBJ2-5	ASGPAGQETQY
TRBV3-1/TRBV3-2	TRBJ1-2	ASSHHDRAIGYT
TRBV5-8	TRBJ1-3	ASSLTQGMFGNTIY
TRBV29-1	TRBJ2-7	SAGGSSYEQY
TRBV2	TRBJ1-5	ASTKDRGKQPQH
TRBV19	TRBJ1-3	ASSTAAGNFGNTIY
TRBV10-1	TRBJ2-6	ASSEGSGSGANVLT
TRBV6-5	TRBJ2-3	ASSSSGGGTDTQY
TRBV24-1	TRBJ2-5	ATRSGGADQETQY
TRBV6-5	TRBJ1-3	ATTGPSWAGNTIY
TRBV10-3	TRBJ1-1	AIKGTGTSNTEAF
TRBV4-1	TRBJ2-7	ASSQGTSGGSYEQY
TRBV10-3	TRBJ2-2	AISELAGATNTGELF
TRBV14	TRBJ2-2	ASSHRAGGSGELF